Following are 15 T cell receptor beta chains from one sample sequenced in a study of blood T cell repertoires in COVID-19. Sequencing was performed with immunoSEQ multiplex PCR; in TCRdb, only in-frame clones are kept and a portion is missing. There are 150,000 to 190,000 clones in the sample; about 80% occur only once, and 7.3% lies in the top ten. Sequencing was performed on PBMCs or T cells enriched from blood (not recorded which). These receptors were collected from a man aged 50-60 years who had recovered from COVID-19.

The chain uses TRBV14 and TRBJ1-2; the D gene is possibly TRBD1 (6 bases). Trimming cost V 4 bases and J 3 bases, with 9 bases left between them. This CDR3 has 13 residues. Germline CDR1 is SGHDN and CDR2 is FVKESK. DNA for the CDR3: TGTGCCAGCAGCCCACAGGGATACTATGGCTACACCTTC. Its translation is CASSPQGYYGYTF.

In its sample, this clone was seen many times. The chain is built from TRBV30 and TRBJ2-5; 8 bases fit TRBD2. The CDR3 totals 14 residues. CDR1 is GTSNPN and CDR2 is SVGIG in the germline V gene (reference sequence). V dropped 0 bases and J dropped 4; count of bases not matched to a gene: 4. This CDR3 is CAWSVSGGAETQYF. Written as DNA, the CDR3 is TGTGCCTGGAGTGTCAGCGGGGGCGCAGAGACCCAGTACTTC.

This sequence joins TRBV5-5 and TRBJ1-5, with D hard to call. The CDR3 has 14 amino acids. Germline V lookup: CDR1 SGHKS, CDR2 YYEKEE (reference sequence). The V gene lost 2 bases and the J gene lost 7 bases, with 13 bases spanning the gap. CDR3 in amino acids: CASSFRGGGQPQHF. CDR3 DNA: TGTGCCAGCAGCTTCCGAGGAGGAGGCCAGCCCCAGCATTTT.

The chain couples TRBV29-1 to TRBJ2-5, with D tentatively TRBD1 (6 bases). The V and J ends lost 3 bases and 4 bases respectively, with 18 bases between them. CDR3 size: 15 residues. The V gene's germline CDR1 is SQVTM and CDR2 ANQGSEA. The CDR3 DNA sequence: TGCAGCGTTGATAAGTTACAGGGTGGGGGAGAGACCCAGTACTTC. Amino acid sequence: CSVDKLQGGGETQYF. Variable domain in full (rest from reference TRBV29-1 and TRBJ2-5): SAVISQKPSRDICQRGTSLTIQCQVDSQVTMMFWYRQQPGQSLTLIATANQGSEATYESGFVIDKFPISRPNLTFSTLTVSNMSPEDSSIYLCSVDKLQGGGETQYFGPGTRLLVL.

The chain carries TRBV18 and TRBJ1-1; TRBD1 might be the D (5 bases). Germline V gene lookup returns CDR1 KGHSH and CDR2 LQKENI. This CDR3 is built from 14 residues. The V end was cut by 8 bases, the J end by 1 base, with 14 bases between. The CDR3, as DNA: TGTGCCAGCGCCCGGGACTCTACGAACACTGAAGCTTTCTTT. This gives the protein CASARDSTNTEAFF.

The chain combines TRBV4-2 with TRBJ1-5; the D gene is possibly TRBD1 (5 bases). The CDR3 spans 15 residues. V shed 0 bases and J shed 6 bases, with 12 bases lying between them. The germline gives CDR1 LGHNA, CDR2 YNFKEQ. CDR3 region: CASSQDFRVAQPQHF. The CDR3 DNA follows: TGTGCCAGCAGCCAAGATTTCAGGGTCGCTCAGCCCCAGCATTTT.

The chain has TRBV29-1 and TRBJ1-5; 7 nucleotides line up with TRBD1. Per the germline V gene, CDR1 is SQVTM and CDR2 is ANQGSEA. CDR3 length equals 17 residues. J lost 0 bases, V lost 7 bases, and 15 bases had no gene match. The CDR3: CSALDRVGFNSNQPQHF. The CDR3 nucleotides read TGCAGCGCCTTAGACAGGGTGGGGTTTAATAGCAATCAGCCCCAGCATTTT. The full variable domain, its missing parts supplied by reference TRBV29-1 and TRBJ1-5, is SAVISQKPSRDICQRGTSLTIQCQVDSQVTMMFWYRQQPGQSLTLIATANQGSEATYESGFVIDKFPISRPNLTFSTLTVSNMSPEDSSIYLCSALDRVGFNSNQPQHFGDGTRLSIL.

This clone was detected only a few times. The chain links TRBV4-1 to TRBJ1-5; D unclear. Deletions cut 0 bases from V and 2 bases from J, with 11 bases between. In germline, CDR1 is MGHRA, CDR2 YSYEKL. The CDR3 consists of 16 residues. The DNA for the CDR3 is TGCGCCAGCAGCCAAGAACCCCCCGGGGGCAATCAGCCCCAGCATTTT. It is translated as CASSQEPPGGNQPQHF.

This chain joins TRBV4-2 and TRBJ1-2; 10 bases are a match to TRBD1. The CDR3 consists of 15 residues. In germline, CDR1 is LGHNA, CDR2 YNFKEQ. V shed 1 base, J shed 3 bases, and the junction held 2 bases outside the gene matches. The CDR3 DNA reads as TGTGCCAGCAGCCAAGGTGGGACAGGGGACTATGGCTACACCTTC. Residues: CASSQGGTGDYGYTF.

The chain has TRBV5-1 and TRBJ2-7, with 11 bases fitting TRBD1. V shed 7 bases, J shed 2 bases, and the junction held 11 bases outside the gene matches. Germline CDR1 and CDR2: SGHRS and YFSETQ. CDR3 length: 16 residues. This chain's CDR3 is CASSRTGGPRTYEQYF. Here the CDR3 DNA reads TGCGCCAGCTCCAGGACAGGGGGCCCCAGGACCTACGAGCAGTACTTC.

The chain's CDR3 is CASSLGGTGGNEQFF. CDR3 in DNA: TGTGCCAGCAGCTTAGGTGGGACAGGGGGCAATGAGCAGTTCTTC. The chain carries TRBV7-9 and TRBJ2-1, with 11 bases identical to TRBD1. CDR3 size: 15 residues. Germline V gene data show CDR1 as SEHNR and CDR2 as FQNEAQ (reference sequence). The V segment lost 1 base and the J segment 6 bases; nucleotides outside the gene matches: 2. Looking up the rest from reference TRBV7-9 and TRBJ2-1 gives the full variable domain: DTGVSQNPRHKITKRGQNVTFRCDPISEHNRLYWYRQTLGQGPEFLTYFQNEAQLEKSRLLSDRFSAERPKGSFSTLEIQRTEQGDSAMYLCASSLGGTGGNEQFFGPGTRLTVL.

This clone was seen only once. V gene TRBV7-9 combines with J gene TRBJ2-1; 7 bases map to TRBD1. In germline, CDR1 is SEHNR, CDR2 FQNEAQ (reference sequence). The junction had 6 bases not matched to a gene; V was cut back by 5 bases and J by 5 bases. The CDR3 is 14 amino acids. The CDR3 coding sequence is TGTGCCAGCAGCCCGGGACAGATTCACAATGAGCAGTTCTTC. Its translation is CASSPGQIHNEQFF.

J is TRBJ2-1 and V is TRBV30; TRBD2 agrees at 9 bases. With 1 base clipped from V and 0 bases from J, the junction kept 7 bases outside the gene matches. This CDR3 region has 17 residues. Germline V gene sequence: CDR1 GTSNPN, CDR2 SVGIG (reference sequence). CDR3 in amino acids: CAWSGSGGRSSYNEQFF. The CDR3 DNA reads as TGTGCCTGGAGTGGGAGCGGGGGGCGAAGCTCCTACAATGAGCAGTTCTTC.

V and J are TRBV20-1 and TRBJ1-5; no clear D gene. The CDR3 sequence is 11 residues long. Looked up from germline, CDR1 is DFQATT and CDR2 is SNEGSKA (reference sequence). Trimming stripped 2 bases from V and 4 bases from J, with 3 bases between. CDR3 nucleotide sequence: TGCAGTGCTAGACTTAATCAGCCCCAGCATTTT. Translated: CSARLNQPQHF.

This chain uses TRBV9 with TRBJ2-6, with a weak D call TRBD2 (5 bases). The CDR3 is made up of 16 amino acids. In germline, CDR1 is SGDLS, CDR2 YYNGEE. Trimming cost V 4 bases and J 0 bases, with 11 bases left between them. This CDR3 reads CASSSGLNSGANVLTF. CDR3 in DNA: TGTGCCAGCAGCTCTGGACTCAACTCTGGGGCCAACGTCCTGACTTTC. Together with reference TRBV9 and TRBJ2-6, the CDR3 gives the full variable domain: DSGVTQTPKHLITATGQRVTLRCSPRSGDLSVYWYQQSLDQGLQFLIQYYNGEERAKGNILERFSAQQFPDLHSELNLSSLELGDSALYFCASSSGLNSGANVLTFGAGSRLTVL.